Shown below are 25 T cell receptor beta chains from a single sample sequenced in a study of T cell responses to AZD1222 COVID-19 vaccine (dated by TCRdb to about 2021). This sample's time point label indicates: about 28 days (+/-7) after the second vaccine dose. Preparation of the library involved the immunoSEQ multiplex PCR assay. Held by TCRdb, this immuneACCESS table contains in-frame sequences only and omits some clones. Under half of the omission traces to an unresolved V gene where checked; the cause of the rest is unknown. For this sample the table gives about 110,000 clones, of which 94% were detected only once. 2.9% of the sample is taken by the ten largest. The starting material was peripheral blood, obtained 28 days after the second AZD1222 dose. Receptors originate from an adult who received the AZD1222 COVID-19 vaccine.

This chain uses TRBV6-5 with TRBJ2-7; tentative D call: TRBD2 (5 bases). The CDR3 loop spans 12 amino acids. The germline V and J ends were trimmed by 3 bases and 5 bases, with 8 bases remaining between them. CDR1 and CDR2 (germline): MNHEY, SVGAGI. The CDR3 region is CASSYGGNEQYF. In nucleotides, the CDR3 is TGTGCCAGCAGTTATGGAGGAAACGAGCAGTACTTC.

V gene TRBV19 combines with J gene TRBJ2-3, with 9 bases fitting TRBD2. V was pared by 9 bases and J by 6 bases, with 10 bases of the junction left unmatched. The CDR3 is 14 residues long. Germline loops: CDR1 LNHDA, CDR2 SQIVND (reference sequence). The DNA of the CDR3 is TGTGCCAGCGCTCTAGCGGGACGCGCCGATACGCAGTATTTT. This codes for CASALAGRADTQYF.

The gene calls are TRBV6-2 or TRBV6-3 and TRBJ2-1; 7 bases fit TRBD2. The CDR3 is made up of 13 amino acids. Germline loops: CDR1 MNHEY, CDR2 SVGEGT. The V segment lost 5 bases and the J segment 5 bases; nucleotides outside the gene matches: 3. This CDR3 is CASSGDYNNEQFF. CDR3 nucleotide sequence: TGTGCCAGCAGTGGGGACTATAACAATGAGCAGTTCTTC.

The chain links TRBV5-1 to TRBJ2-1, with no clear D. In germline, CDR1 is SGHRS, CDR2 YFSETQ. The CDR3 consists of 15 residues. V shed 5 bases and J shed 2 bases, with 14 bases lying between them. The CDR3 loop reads CASSWDPSPYNEQFF. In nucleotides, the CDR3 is TGCGCCAGCAGTTGGGATCCGAGCCCCTACAATGAGCAGTTCTTC. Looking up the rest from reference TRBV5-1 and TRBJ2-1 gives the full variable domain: KAGVTQTPRYLIKTRGQQVTLSCSPISGHRSVSWYQQTPGQGLQFLFEYFSETQRNKGNFPGRFSGRQFSNSRSEMNVSTLELGDSALYLCASSWDPSPYNEQFFGPGTRLTVL.

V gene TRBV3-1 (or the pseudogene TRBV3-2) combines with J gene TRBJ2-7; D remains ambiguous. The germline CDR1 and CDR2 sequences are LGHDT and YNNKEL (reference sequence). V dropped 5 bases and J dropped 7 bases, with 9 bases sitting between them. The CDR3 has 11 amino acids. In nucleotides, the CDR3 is TGTGCCAGCAGCTATATGGGGGAGCAGTACTTC. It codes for CASSYMGEQYF.

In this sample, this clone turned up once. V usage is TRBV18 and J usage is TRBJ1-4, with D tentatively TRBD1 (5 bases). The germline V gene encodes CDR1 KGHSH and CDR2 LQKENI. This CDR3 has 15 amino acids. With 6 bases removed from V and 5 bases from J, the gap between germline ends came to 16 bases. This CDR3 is CASSPGTGVNEKLFF. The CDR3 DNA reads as TGTGCCAGCTCTCCGGGGACGGGGGTGAATGAAAAACTGTTTTTT.

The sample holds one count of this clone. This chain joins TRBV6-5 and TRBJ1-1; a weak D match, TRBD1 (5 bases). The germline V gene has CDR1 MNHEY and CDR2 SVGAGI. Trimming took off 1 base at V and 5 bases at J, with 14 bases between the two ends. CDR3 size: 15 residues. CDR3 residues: CASSYFPTGGTEAFF. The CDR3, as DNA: TGTGCCAGCAGTTACTTCCCCACTGGGGGGACTGAAGCTTTCTTT.

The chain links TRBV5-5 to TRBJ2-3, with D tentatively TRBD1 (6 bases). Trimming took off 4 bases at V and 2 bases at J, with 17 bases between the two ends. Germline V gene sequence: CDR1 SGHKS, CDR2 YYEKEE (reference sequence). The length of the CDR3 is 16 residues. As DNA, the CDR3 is TGTGCCAGCAGCATGGGGACACTTCCACCCACAGATACGCAGTATTTT. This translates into CASSMGTLPPTDTQYF.

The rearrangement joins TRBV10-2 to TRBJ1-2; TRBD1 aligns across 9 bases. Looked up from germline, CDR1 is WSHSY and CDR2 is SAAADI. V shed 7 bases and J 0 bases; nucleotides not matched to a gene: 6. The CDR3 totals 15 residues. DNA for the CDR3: TGCGCCAGCAACCCGGGACAGGGAGCTAACTATGGCTACACCTTC. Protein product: CASNPGQGANYGYTF.

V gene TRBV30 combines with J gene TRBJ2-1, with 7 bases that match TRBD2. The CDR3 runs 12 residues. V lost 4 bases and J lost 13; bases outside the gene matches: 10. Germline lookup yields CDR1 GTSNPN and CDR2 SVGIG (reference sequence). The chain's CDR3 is CAWMGGAGDQFF. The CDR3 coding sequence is TGTGCCTGGATGGGGGGTGCGGGGGACCAGTTCTTC.

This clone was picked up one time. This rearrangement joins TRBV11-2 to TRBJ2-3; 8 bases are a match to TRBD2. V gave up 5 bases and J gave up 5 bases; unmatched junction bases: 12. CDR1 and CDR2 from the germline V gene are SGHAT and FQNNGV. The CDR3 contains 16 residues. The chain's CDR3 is CASSPWTSGGRDTQYF. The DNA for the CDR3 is TGTGCCAGCAGCCCCTGGACCAGCGGGGGCCGAGATACGCAGTATTTT.

CDR3 amino acids: CASSWEGTGRPDTQYF. The CDR3, as DNA: TGCGCCAGCAGCTGGGAAGGGACAGGGAGGCCAGATACGCAGTATTTT. V is TRBV5-1 and J is TRBJ2-3, with 9 bases that match TRBD1. From germline, CDR1 is SGHRS and CDR2 YFSETQ. This CDR3 comprises 16 residues. The V gene end was trimmed by 3 bases and the J gene end by 4 bases; junction bases not matched to a gene: 9.

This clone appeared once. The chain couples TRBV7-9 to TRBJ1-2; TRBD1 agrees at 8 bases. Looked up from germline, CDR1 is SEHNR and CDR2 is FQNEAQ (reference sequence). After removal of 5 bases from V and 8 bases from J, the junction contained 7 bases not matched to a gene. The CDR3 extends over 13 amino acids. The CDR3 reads CASSPRTGLGYTF. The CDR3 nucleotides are TGTGCCAGCAGCCCAAGGACAGGGTTGGGCTACACCTTC.

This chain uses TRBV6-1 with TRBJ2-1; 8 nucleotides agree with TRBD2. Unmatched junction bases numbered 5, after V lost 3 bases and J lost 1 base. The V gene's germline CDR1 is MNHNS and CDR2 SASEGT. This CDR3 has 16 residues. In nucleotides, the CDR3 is TGTGCCAGCAGTGAGAATCTAGCGGGTTCCTACAATGAGCAGTTCTTC. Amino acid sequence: CASSENLAGSYNEQFF.

CDR3 loop: CASSWQGLNDNEQYF. In DNA form, the CDR3 reads TGCGCCAGCAGCTGGCAGGGGCTGAATGACAACGAGCAGTACTTC. This chain links TRBV5-1 with TRBJ2-7; the D gene is possibly TRBD1 (6 bases). The CDR3 contains 15 residues. Germline-derived CDR1 and CDR2 are SGHRS and YFSETQ. Trimming shortened V by 3 bases and J by 5 bases, and 18 bases separated the two germline ends.

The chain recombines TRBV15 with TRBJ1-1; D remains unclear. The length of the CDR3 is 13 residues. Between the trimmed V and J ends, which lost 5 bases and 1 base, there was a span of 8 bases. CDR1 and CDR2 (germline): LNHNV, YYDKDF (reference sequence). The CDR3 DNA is TGTGCCACCAGCGGGAGAAGGAACACTGAAGCTTTCTTT. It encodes CATSGRRNTEAFF.

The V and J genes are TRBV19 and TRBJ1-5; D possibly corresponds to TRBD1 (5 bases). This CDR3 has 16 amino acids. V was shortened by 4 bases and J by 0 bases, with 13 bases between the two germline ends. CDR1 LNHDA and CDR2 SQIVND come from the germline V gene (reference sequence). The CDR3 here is CASSSPGTFSNQPQHF. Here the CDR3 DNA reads TGTGCCAGTAGTAGCCCAGGGACTTTTAGCAATCAGCCCCAGCATTTT.

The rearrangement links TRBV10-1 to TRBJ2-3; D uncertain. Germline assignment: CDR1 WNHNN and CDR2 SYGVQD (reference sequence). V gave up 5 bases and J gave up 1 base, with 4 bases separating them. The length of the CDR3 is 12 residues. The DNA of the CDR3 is TGCGCCAGCAGTCGAGGCACAGATACGCAGTATTTT. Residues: CASSRGTDTQYF.

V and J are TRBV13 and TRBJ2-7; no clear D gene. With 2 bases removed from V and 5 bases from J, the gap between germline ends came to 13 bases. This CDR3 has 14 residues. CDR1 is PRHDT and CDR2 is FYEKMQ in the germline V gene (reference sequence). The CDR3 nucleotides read TGTGCCAGCAGCTTATGGCAGGAAGGGAACGAGCAGTACTTC. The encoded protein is CASSLWQEGNEQYF.

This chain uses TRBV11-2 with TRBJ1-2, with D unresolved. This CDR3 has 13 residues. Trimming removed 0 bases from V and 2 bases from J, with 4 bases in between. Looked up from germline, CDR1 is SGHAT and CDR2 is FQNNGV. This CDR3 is CASSLDYNYGYTF. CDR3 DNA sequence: TGTGCCAGCAGCTTAGACTACAACTATGGCTACACCTTC.

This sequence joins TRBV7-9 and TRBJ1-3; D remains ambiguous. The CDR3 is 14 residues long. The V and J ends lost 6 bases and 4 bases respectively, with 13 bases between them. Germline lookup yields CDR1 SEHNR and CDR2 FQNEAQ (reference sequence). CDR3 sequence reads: CASRLPAPGNTIYF. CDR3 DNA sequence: TGTGCCAGCAGGTTACCAGCCCCCGGAAACACCATATATTTT.

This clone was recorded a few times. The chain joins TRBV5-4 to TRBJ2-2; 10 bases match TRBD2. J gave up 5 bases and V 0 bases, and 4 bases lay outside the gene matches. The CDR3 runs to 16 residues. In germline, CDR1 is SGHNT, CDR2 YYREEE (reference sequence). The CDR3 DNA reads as TGTGCCAGCAGCTTGGGACTAGCGGGTGGTACCGGGGAGCTGTTTTTT. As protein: CASSLGLAGGTGELFF.

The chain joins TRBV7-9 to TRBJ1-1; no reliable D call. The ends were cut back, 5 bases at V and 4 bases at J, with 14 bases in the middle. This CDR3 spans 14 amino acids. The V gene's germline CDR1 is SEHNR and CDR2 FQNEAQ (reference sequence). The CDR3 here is CASSDARVATEAFF. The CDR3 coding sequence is TGTGCCAGCAGCGATGCCCGAGTTGCCACTGAAGCTTTCTTT.

CDR3: CASTNLRTAFYGYTF. In nucleotides, the CDR3 is TGTGCCAGTACCAATCTTCGGACAGCGTTCTATGGCTACACCTTC. This sequence joins TRBV19 and TRBJ1-2, with D possibly TRBD1 on 6 matching bases. CDR3 length: 15 amino acids. Germline V gene lookup returns CDR1 LNHDA and CDR2 SQIVND (reference sequence). V was cut by 7 bases and J by 4 bases, with 19 bases left in between.

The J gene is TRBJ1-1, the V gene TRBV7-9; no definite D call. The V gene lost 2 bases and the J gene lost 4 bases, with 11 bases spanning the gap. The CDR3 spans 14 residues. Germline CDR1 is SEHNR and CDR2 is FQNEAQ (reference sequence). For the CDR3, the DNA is TGTGCCAGCAGCTTATTGACATCTCCCACTGAAGCTTTCTTT. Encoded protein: CASSLLTSPTEAFF. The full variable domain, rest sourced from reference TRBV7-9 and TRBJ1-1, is DTGVSQNPRHKITKRGQNVTFRCDPISEHNRLYWYRQTLGQGPEFLTYFQNEAQLEKSRLLSDRFSAERPKGSFSTLEIQRTEQGDSAMYLCASSLLTSPTEAFFGQGTRLTVV.